The clone carrying this T cell receptor (beta chain) has a count of ten or more. The CDR3 is 16 residues long. The germline CDR1 and CDR2 sequences are MNHEY and SMNVEV (reference sequence). V lost 2 bases, J lost 3 bases, and 17 bases lay in between. The entry originates in a study of identical twins. TCRdb re-derived calls from the 5' RACE reads in MiXCR, one entry per CDR3 protein. The sample yields 250,000 or so distinct CDR3 sequences, around 8.3% seen once. This sample also appeared in a second study, on yellow fever vaccine responses in identical twins.

The sequenced material came from CD8+ T cells sorted from blood. The rearrangement uses TRBV27 and TRBJ2-7; D may be TRBD1 or TRBD2 (5 bases each). This TCR was sampled from a woman between 18 and 30 years old in good health. This CDR3 is CASSLDEGRSSYEQYF. CDR3 coding DNA: TGTGCCAGCAGTTTAGATGAGGGACGAAGTAGCTACGAGCAGTACTTC.